This TCR beta chain is drawn from a study of T cell clonotyping in hematopoietic cell transplantation. Overall study results and limits: Recipient TCR diversity dropped after transplant; expanded clonotypes rose from day 30 to 180.

CDR3 size: 17 residues. Germline lookup yields CDR1 SGHTA and CDR2 FQGNSA. V was pared by 2 bases and J by 1 base, with 8 bases of the junction left unmatched. A note on this clone: Its antigen is unknown.

Here immunoSEQ multiplex PCR was the method, and the copy in TCRdb shows in-frame clones only, minus some. This sample yields 10,000 to 15,000 clones, of which around 85% are seen a single time; nearly 6% belongs to the top ten. The TCR was taken from a female patient in her 40s who had an allogeneic stem cell transplant from a related donor, so T cells may come from the graft donor. Some clones in this sample may be carry-over from other donors' samples. V gene TRBV7-2 combines with J gene TRBJ1-1; 9 bases line up with TRBD1. The sequencing here drew on PBMCs, taken 100 days after allogeneic stem cell transplant. CDR3 DNA sequence: TGTGCCAGCAGCTTAAGGTTTGGGACAGGGAGGAACACTGAAGCTTTCTTT. This codes for CASSLRFGTGRNTEAFF.